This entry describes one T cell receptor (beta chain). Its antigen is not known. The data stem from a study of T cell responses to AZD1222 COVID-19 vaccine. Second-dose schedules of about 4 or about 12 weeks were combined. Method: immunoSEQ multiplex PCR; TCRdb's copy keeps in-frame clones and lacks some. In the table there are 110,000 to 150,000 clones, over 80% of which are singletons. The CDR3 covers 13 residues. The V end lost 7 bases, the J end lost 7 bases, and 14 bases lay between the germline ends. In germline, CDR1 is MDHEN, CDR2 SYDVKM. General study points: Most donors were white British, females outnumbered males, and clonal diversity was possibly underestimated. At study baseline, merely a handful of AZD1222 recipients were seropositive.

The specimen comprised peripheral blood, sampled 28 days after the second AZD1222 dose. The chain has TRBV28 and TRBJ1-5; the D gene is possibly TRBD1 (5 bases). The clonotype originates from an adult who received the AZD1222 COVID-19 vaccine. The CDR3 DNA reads TGTGCCAGCACCGGGGCGGGGGAACAGCCCCAGCATTTT. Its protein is CASTGAGEQPQHF. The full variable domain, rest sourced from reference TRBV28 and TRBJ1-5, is DVKVTQSSRYLVKRTGEKVFLECVQDMDHENMFWYRQDPGLGLRLIYFSYDVKMKEKGDIPEGYSVSREKKERFSLILESASTNQTSMYLCASTGAGEQPQHFGDGTRLSIL.